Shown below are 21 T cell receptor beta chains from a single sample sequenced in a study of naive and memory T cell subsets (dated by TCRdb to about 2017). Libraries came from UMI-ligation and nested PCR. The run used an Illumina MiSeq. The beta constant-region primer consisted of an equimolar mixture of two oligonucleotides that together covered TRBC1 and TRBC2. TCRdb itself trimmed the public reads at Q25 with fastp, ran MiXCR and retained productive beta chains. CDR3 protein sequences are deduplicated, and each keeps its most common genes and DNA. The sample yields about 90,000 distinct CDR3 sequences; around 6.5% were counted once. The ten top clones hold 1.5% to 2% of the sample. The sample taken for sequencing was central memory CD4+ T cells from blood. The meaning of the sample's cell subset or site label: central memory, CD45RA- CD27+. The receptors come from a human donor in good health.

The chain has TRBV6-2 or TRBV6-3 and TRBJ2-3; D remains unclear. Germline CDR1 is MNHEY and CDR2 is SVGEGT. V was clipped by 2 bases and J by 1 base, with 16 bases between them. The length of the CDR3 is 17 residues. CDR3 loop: CASSYPRLTRRTDTQYF. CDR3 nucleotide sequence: TGTGCCAGCAGTTACCCCCGACTTACGCGCCGCACAGATACGCAGTATTTT.

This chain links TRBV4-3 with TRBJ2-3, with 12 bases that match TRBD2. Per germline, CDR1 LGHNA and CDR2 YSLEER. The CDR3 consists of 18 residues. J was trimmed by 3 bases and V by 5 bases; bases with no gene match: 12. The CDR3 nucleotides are TGCGCCAGCAGCACAAGGGTGACTAGCGGGGGTAGTACAGATACGCAGTATTTT. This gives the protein CASSTRVTSGGSTDTQYF.

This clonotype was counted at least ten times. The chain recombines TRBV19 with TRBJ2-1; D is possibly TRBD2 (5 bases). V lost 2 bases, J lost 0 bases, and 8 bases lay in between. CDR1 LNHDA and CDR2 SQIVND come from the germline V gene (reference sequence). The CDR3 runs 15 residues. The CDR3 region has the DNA TGTGCCAGTAGTATACAGCGGACCTCCTACAATGAGCAGTTCTTC. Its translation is CASSIQRTSYNEQFF.

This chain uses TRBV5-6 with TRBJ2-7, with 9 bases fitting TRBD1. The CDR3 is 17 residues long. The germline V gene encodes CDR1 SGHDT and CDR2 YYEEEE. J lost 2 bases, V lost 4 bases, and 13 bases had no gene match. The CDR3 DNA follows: TGTGCCAGCAGCCCCTTGGTCCCGGGACAGGGCGCCTACGAGCAGTACTTC. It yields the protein CASSPLVPGQGAYEQYF.

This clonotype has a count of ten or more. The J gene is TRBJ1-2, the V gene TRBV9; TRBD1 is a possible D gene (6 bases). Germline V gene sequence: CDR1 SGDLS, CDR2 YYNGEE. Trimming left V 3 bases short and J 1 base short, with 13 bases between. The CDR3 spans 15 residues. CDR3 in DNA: TGTGCCAGCAGCGATCCTCGACAGGTTAACTATGGCTACACCTTC. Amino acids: CASSDPRQVNYGYTF.

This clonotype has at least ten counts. CDR3 DNA sequence: TGCAGTGCCTCCGGGGGCTCGCAGCCCCAGCATTTT. Protein product: CSASGGSQPQHF. The chain uses TRBV20-1 and TRBJ1-5; possibly TRBD1 for D (6 bases). The germline V gene has CDR1 DFQATT and CDR2 SNEGSKA (reference sequence). V lost 6 bases and J lost 7, with 13 bases in between. CDR3 length: 12 amino acids.

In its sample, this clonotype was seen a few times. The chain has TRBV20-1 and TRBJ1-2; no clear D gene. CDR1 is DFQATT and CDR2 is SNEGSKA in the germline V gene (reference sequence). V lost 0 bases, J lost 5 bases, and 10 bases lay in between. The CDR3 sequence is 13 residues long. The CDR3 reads CSARDPGLYGYTF. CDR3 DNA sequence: TGCAGTGCTAGAGATCCCGGGTTGTATGGCTACACCTTC.

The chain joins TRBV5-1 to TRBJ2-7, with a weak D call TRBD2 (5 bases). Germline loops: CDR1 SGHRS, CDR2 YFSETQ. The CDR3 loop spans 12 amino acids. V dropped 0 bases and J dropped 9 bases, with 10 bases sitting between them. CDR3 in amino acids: CASSLDGKGQYF. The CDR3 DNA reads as TGCGCCAGCAGCTTGGACGGGAAAGGGCAGTACTTC.

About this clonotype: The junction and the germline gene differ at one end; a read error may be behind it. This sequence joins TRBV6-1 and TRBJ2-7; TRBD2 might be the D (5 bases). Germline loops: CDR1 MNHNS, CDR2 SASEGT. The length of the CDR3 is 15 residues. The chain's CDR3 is CASGEGRFNSYEQYF. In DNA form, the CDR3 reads TGTGCCAGCGGTGAGGGCAGATTCAACTCCTACGAGCAGTACTTC.

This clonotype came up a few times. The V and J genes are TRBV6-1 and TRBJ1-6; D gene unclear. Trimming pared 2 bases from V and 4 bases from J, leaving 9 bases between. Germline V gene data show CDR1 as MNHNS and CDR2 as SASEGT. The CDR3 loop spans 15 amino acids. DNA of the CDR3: TGTGCCAGCAGTGAACACGGATCGTATAATTCACCCCTCCACTTT. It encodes CASSEHGSYNSPLHF.

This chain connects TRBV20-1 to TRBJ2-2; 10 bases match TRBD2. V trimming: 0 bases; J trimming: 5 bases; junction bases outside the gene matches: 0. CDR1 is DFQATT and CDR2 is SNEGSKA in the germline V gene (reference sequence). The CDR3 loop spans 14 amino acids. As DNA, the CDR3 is TGCAGTGCTAGAGATAGCGGGAGGACCGGGGAGCTGTTTTTT. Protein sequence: CSARDSGRTGELFF.

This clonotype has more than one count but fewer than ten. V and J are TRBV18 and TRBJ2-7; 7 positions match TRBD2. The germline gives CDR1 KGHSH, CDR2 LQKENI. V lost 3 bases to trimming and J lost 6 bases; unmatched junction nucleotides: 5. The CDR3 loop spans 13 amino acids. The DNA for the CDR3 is TGTGCCAGCTCACCCTCGACGGGGGGCGAGCAGTACTTC. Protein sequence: CASSPSTGGEQYF.

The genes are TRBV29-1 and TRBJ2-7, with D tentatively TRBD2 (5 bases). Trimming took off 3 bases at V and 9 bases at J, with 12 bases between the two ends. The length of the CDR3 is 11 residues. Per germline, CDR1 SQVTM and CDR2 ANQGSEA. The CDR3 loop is CSVDNPLGQYF. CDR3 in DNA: TGCAGCGTTGATAATCCACTAGGGCAGTACTTC.

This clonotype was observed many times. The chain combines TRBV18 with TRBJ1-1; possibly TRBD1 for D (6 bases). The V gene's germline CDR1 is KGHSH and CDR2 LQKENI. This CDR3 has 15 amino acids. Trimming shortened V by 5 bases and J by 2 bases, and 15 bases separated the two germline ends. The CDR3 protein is CASSVSYRENTEAFF. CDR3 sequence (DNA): TGTGCCAGCTCAGTAAGTTACAGGGAAAACACTGAAGCTTTCTTT.

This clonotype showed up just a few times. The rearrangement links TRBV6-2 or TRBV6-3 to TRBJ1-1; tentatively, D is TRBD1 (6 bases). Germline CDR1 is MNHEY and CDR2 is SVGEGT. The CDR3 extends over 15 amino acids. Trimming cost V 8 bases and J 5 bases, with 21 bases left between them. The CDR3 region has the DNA TGTGCCAGCGCCCAAACAGGGACGAAAGGGACTGAAGCTTTCTTT. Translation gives CASAQTGTKGTEAFF.

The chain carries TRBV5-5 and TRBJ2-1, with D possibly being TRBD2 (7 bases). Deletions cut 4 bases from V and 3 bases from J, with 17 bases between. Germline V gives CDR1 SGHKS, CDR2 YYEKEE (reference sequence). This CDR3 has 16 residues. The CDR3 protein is CASSGRGERYYNEQFF. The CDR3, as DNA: TGTGCCAGCAGCGGGAGGGGGGAGCGCTACTACAATGAGCAGTTCTTC.

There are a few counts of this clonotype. CDR3: CASRPDSFNYGYTF. For the CDR3, the DNA is TGTGCCAGCAGACCGGACAGTTTTAACTATGGCTACACCTTC. The J gene is TRBJ1-2, the V gene TRBV4-2; maybe TRBD1 (6 bases). The V and J ends lost 6 bases and 1 base respectively, with 12 bases between them. CDR1 and CDR2 (germline): LGHNA, YNFKEQ. The CDR3 covers 14 residues.

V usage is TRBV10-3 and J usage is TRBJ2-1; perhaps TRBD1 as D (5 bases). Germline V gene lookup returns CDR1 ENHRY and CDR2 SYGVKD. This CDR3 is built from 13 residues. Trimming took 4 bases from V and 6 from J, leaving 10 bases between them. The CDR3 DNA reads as TGTGCCATCAGTGTACAGGATGGCAATGAGCAGTTCTTC. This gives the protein CAISVQDGNEQFF.

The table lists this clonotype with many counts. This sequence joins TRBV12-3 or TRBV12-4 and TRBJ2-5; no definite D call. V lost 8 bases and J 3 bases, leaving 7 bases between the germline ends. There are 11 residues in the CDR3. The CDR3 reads CASGREETQYF. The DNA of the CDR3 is TGTGCCAGCGGCCGAGAAGAGACCCAGTACTTC.

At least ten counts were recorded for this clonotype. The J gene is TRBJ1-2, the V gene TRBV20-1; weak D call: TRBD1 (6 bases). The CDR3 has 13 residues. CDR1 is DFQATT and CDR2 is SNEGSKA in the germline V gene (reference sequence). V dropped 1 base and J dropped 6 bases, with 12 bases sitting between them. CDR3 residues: CSARGGTRDGYTF. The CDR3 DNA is TGCAGTGCTAGAGGCGGGACACGGGATGGCTACACCTTC.

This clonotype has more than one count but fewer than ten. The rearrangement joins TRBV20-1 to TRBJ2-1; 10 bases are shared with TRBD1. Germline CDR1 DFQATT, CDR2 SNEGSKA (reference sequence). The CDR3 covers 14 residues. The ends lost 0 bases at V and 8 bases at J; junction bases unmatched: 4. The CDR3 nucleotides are TGCAGTGCTAGAGAAGGGACAGGGGCGCATGAGCAGTTCTTC. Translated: CSAREGTGAHEQFF.